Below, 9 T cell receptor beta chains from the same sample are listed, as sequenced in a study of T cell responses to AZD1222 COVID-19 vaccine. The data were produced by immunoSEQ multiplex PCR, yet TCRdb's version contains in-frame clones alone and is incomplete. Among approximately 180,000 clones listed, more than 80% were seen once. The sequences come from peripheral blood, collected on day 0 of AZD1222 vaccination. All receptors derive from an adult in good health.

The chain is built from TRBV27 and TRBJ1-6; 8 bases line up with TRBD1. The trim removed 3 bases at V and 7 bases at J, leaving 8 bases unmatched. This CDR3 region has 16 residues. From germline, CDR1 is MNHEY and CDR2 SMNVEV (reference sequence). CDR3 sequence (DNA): TGTGCCAGCAGTTTCGGAGACAGGGGTAAGAATTCACCCCTCCACTTT. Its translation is CASSFGDRGKNSPLHF.

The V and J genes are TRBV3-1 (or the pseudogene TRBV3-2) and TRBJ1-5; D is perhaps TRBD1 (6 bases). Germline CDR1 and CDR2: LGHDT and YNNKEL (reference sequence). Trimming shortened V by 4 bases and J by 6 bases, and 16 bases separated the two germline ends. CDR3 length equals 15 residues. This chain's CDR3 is CASSPGGGGSQPQHF. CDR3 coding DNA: TGTGCCAGCAGCCCCGGGGGGGGCGGGAGTCAGCCCCAGCATTTT.

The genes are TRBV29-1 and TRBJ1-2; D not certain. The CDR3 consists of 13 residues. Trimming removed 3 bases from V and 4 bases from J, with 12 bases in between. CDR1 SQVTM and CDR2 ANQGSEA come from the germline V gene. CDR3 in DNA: TGCAGCGTTGATGCAGGCGGACCCTATGGCTACACCTTC. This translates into CSVDAGGPYGYTF.

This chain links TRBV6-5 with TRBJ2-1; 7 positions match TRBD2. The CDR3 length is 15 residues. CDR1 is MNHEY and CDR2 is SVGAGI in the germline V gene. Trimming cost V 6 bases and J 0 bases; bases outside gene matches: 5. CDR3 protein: CASRIAGSSYNEQFF. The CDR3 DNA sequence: TGTGCCAGCAGGATAGCGGGTAGCTCCTACAATGAGCAGTTCTTC.

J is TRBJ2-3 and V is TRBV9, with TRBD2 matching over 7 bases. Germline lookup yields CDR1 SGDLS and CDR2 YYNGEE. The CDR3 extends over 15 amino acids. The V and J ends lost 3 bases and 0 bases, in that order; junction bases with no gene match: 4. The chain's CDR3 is CASSASGGSTDTQYF. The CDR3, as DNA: TGTGCCAGCAGCGCTAGCGGAGGTAGCACAGATACGCAGTATTTT. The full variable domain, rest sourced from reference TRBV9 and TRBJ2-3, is DSGVTQTPKHLITATGQRVTLRCSPRSGDLSVYWYQQSLDQGLQFLIQYYNGEERAKGNILERFSAQQFPDLHSELNLSSLELGDSALYFCASSASGGSTDTQYFGPGTRLTVL.

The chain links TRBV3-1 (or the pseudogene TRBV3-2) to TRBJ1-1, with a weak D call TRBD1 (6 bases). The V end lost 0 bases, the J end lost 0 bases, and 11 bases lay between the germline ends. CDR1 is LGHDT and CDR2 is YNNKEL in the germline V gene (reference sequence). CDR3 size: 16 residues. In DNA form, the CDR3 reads TGTGCCAGCAGCCAAGAGGGCGACAGGCTGAACACTGAAGCTTTCTTT. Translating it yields CASSQEGDRLNTEAFF.

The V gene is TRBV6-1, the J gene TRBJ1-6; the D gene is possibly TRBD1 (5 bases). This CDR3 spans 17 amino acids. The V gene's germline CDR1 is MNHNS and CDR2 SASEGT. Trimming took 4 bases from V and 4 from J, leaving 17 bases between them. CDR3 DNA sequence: TGTGCCAGCAGTGGCCAGGGAAGCTCGGTTTATAATTCACCCCTCCACTTT. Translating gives CASSGQGSSVYNSPLHF.

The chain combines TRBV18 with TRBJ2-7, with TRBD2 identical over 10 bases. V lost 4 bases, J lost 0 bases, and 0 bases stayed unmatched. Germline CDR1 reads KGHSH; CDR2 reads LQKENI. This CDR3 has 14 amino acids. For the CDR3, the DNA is TGTGCCAGCTCACTAGCGGGAGGCTCCTACGAGCAGTACTTC. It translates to CASSLAGGSYEQYF.

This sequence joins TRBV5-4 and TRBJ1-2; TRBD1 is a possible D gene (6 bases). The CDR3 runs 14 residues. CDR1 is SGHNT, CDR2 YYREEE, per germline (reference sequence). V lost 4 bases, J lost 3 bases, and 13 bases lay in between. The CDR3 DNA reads TGTGCCAGCAGCGCCGCAGGGGAGTACTATGGCTACACCTTC. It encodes CASSAAGEYYGYTF.